This is a list of T cell receptor beta chains from one sample in a study of shared T cell receptors in the human thymus. The table came from immunoSEQ multiplex PCR; TCRdb's copy has only in-frame clones and leaves some out. The sample lists under 850,000 clones; roughly 90% were seen once. The same data also contributed to another study, on human thymus T cells.

The sample consisted of thymocytes. These receptors all stem from a boy under three years old with a congenital heart defect. Each CDR3 is given with its conserved first and last residue. The D gene is left open where the match is weak. Clone size is shown for a subset of rows, as once, few, many or a class of expanded clone.

>NA|NA|TRBJ2-7|TRBV4-3
CASSQVTGPSLNEQYF
TGCGCCAGCAGCCAAGTGACAGGACCCTCCTTAAACGAGCAGTACTTC
>TRBD1|NA|TRBJ2-7|TRBV27
CASSLRTGGAGDYEQYF
TGTGCCAGCTCCCTGAGGACAGGGGGCGCCGGGGACTACGAGCAGTACTTC
>NA|NA|TRBJ1-5|TRBV6-6
CASSHRDKNQPQHF
TGTGCCAGCAGTCACCGGGACAAGAATCAGCCCCAGCATTTT
>NA|NA|TRBJ2-7|TRBV28
CASSLPQARRDEQYF
TGTGCCAGCAGTTTACCACAGGCGAGGAGGGACGAGCAGTACTTC
>TRBD1|NA|TRBJ2-2|TRBV7-3
CASSSDRRNTGELFF
TGTGCCAGCAGCTCGGACAGGAGGAACACCGGGGAGCTGTTTTTT
>TRBD1|NA|TRBJ2-7|TRBV6-1
CASDRGPDSYEQYF
TGTGCCAGCGACAGGGGCCCCGACTCCTACGAGCAGTACTTC
>TRBD1|NA|TRBJ2-7|TRBV12-5
CASGPRQGSSYEQYF
TGTGCTAGTGGCCCTCGACAGGGGAGCTCCTACGAGCAGTACTTC
>NA|NA|TRBJ2-7|TRBV27
CASSLRDKSYEQYF
TGTGCCAGCAGTTTACGGGACAAGTCCTACGAGCAGTACTTC
>NA|NA|TRBJ2-1|TRBV4-2
CASSQAAGGHGEQFF
TGTGCCAGCAGCCAAGCGGCAGGGGGGCATGGTGAGCAGTTCTTC
>NA|NA|TRBJ1-4|TRBV6-1
CASSLTDEKLFF
TGTGCCAGCAGCCTAACAGATGAAAAACTGTTTTTT
>TRBD2|NA|TRBJ2-5|TRBV11-3
CASSLVPSGKAETQYF
TGTGCCAGCAGCTTAGTACCTAGCGGGAAAGCTGAGACCCAGTACTTC
>NA|NA|TRBJ2-4|TRBV5-5
CASTLRWGGPLAKNIQYF
TGTGCCAGCACCCTGCGGTGGGGGGGCCCACTAGCCAAAAACATTCAGTACTTC
>NA|once|TRBJ1-5|TRBV2
CASREGWAQHF
TGTGCCAGCAGGGAGGGTTGGGCCCAGCATTTT
>NA|NA|TRBJ2-7|TRBV28
CASNGAELRQYF
TGTGCCAGCAATGGGGCGGAGCTCAGGCAGTACTTC
>TRBD1|NA|TRBJ2-7|TRBV19
CASSILPTGEVPYEQYF
TGTGCCAGTAGTATCCTGCCGACAGGGGAAGTTCCCTACGAGCAGTACTTC
>NA|once|TRBJ2-7|TRBV12-5
CASVHQGRVGEQYF
TGTGCTAGTGTGCACCAGGGGCGTGTTGGGGAGCAGTACTTC
>TRBD2|NA|TRBJ2-3|TRBV4-1
CASSQNEFQASGRHTDTQYF
TGCGCCAGCAGCCAAAATGAGTTCCAGGCTAGCGGGCGCCACACAGATACGCAGTATTTT
>TRBD1|NA|TRBJ1-5|TRBV19
CASSIPGQGGFINQPQHF
TGTGCCAGTAGTATTCCGGGGCAAGGGGGCTTTATCAATCAGCCCCAGCATTTT
>NA|NA|TRBJ2-5|TRBV5-4
CASSFGTGDETQYF
TGTGCCAGCAGCTTTGGGACGGGGGACGAGACCCAGTACTTC
>NA|NA|TRBJ2-7|TRBV30
CAWIVRAGHGTYEQYF
TGTGCCTGGATCGTACGCGCGGGCCATGGAACCTACGAGCAGTACTTC
>NA|NA|TRBJ1-5|TRBV10-2
CASSTGRGENQPQHF
TGCGCCAGCAGTACCGGGAGGGGGGAAAATCAGCCCCAGCATTTT
>TRBD2|NA|TRBJ2-1|TRBV6-5
CATRGGDTNNEQFF
TGTGCCACTCGGGGGGGGGATACCAACAATGAGCAGTTCTTC
>NA|NA|TRBJ2-1|TRBV10-2
CASSVGGRENEQFF
TGCGCCAGCAGTGTCGGGGGGCGCGAAAATGAGCAGTTCTTC
>TRBD1|NA|TRBJ1-6|TRBV28
CASSLARGRSPLHF
TGTGCCAGCAGTTTAGCCAGGGGGCGTTCACCCCTCCACTTT